The present T cell receptor beta chain was sequenced within a study of T cells in Graves' hyperthyroidism and ophthalmopathy (dated by TCRdb to about 2019). Study-wide context: Peripheral blood samples were taken at the time of initial diagnosis, prior to any treatment. The 100 discovery patients were randomly split 7:3 into training and test sets. In over five Graves' hyperthyroidism patients, the study also compared T-cell repertoires from thyroid tissue with T-cell repertoires from blood. TCR Vbeta CDR3 sequencing of 130 to 150 peripheral blood samples (approximately 44 ophthalmopathy, 75 to 80 hyperthyroidism and some 17 progressor patients) is reported in the paper. Prospective prediction of ophthalmopathy was tested in an independent validation cohort of approximately 18 hyperthyroidism patients and 15 to 17 patients who later progressed to ophthalmopathy. After sampling, hyperthyroidism patients received methimazole starting at 30 mg daily, and ophthalmopathy patients received high-dose intravenous methylprednisolone. TCR V-J signatures able to tell the groups apart were searched for in a discovery cohort of more than 90 patients, of whom 43 had Graves' ophthalmopathy and under 65 had stable Graves' hyperthyroidism.

Based on the germline V gene (reference sequence), the CDR1 and CDR2 sequences are LGHDT and YNNKEL. Trimming removed 3 bases from V and 0 bases from J, leaving 11 bases between the germline ends. There are 15 amino acids in the CDR3, from cysteine to phenylalanine inclusive. Just the 45-base CDR3 DNA is kept, in frame starting at base 1. The TCR beta CDR3 regions were amplified from RNA transcripts. The TCR CDR3 was subjected to a first round of RT-PCR using the HTBI primer set and the Qiagen OneStep RT-PCR kit. Libraries were constructed in a second round of multiplex PCR, after which size selection and purification were carried out. Sequencing of the libraries was done on an Illumina HiSeq2000 using paired-end 100 bp reads. Processing in the source paper ran as follows. SOAPnuke was used to process the raw data, with reads discarded if the reads contained adapters or uncalled bases, had a mean Phred below 15, or lacked an exact constant-primer or identifier match. High-quality paired reads were merged with COPE v1.2.5, and unique nucleotide sequences were defined as clonotypes. MiTCR v1.1 was used to align the clonotypes against IMGT TRBV, TRBD and TRBJ reference segments. Analysis was restricted to V-J combinations with a frequency above 0.0001, which covered 99.2% of repertoires. A TCS score was defined as the ratio between F50 (clonal expansion) and ExV (chaos), using BLOSUM62-based TCRdist between CDR3 peptides within each V-J. Welch's t-statistics and random forest reduced roughly 500 V-J features to 10 to 15, which were used in a naive Bayes classifier (R e1071). TCRdb reworked the public reads: Q25 trimming with fastp, MiXCR clone assembly, productive beta chains retained. Each entry merges the rows of one CDR3 protein and shows their most common DNA and genes. The V and J calls follow TCRdb's processing rather than the paper's. Here the sample has approximately 210,000 distinct CDR3 sequences; 15% to 20% occur a single time. The ten largest make up under 65% of the sample.

A patient counted as having stable Graves' hyperthyroidism if no progression to ophthalmopathy occurred over 18 months of follow-up. Hyperthyroidism patients were newly diagnosed, had a disease duration of under 2 months, and were aged 18 to 65 years. The study excluded patients with uncontrolled infections, other autoimmune diseases, pregnancy or lactation. Diagnoses were established on the basis of clinical symptoms, serum thyroxine and TRAb, thyroid ultrasound, and orbital computed tomography. PBMCs were isolated from about 9.1 ml of fresh peripheral blood by Ficoll-Paque density gradient centrifugation. Trizol reagent was used to extract total RNA, and RNA quality was then checked on an Agilent 2100 Bioanalyzer. This clonotype was recorded at least ten times. Which antigen it targets is not known. The record has no base qualities; no much larger clone is one base away. Findings and caveats that apply to the study as a whole: Most expanded thyroid clonotypes (frequency above 0.001) were also detected in blood, a finding suggesting that blood repertoires may reflect thyroid immune responses. In validation, progression to ophthalmopathy was predicted by the model with almost 71% sensitivity and roughly 76% specificity, a median of about 6 months before onset. In cross-validation, a model built on a 13 V-J signature told ophthalmopathy apart from stable hyperthyroidism with less than 90% sensitivity and about 81% specificity, and in testing the same model reached 80%/75%. No statistical method was used to set the sample size in advance, and investigators knew the group allocation.

The sequence was collected from a man aged 45-65 years with Graves' hyperthyroidism. The sequenced sample was blood. The rearrangement joined TRBV3-1 to TRBJ1-1, with no D gene named confidently. CDR3 loop: CASSHARTLNTEAFF. Here is the DNA: TGTGCCAGCAGCCACGCCAGGACCTTGAACACTGAAGCTTTCTTT.